This entry describes one T cell receptor (beta chain). Its target is unknown. The table came from immunoSEQ multiplex PCR; TCRdb's copy has only in-frame clones and leaves some out. The sample lists under 50,000 clones; about nine tenths were seen once. A marrow graft followed busulfan-fludarabine conditioning, with cyclophosphamide on days +3 and +4. This record belongs to a study of T cells after posttransplantation cyclophosphamide. Findings of the study overall: TRB overlap between skin or GI tissue T cells and blood was limited. Donor-recipient repertoire similarity was low at 1-2 months, rising over year one.

Between the trimmed V and J ends, which lost 2 bases and 8 bases, there was a span of 15 bases. Germline CDR1 and CDR2: MNHNY and SVGAGI (reference sequence). This CDR3 has 15 residues. Sequenced material: PBMCs, taken 55 to 70 days after allogeneic stem cell transplant with posttransplant cyclophosphamide. The TCR was taken from a male patient between 60 and 69 years old who received an allogeneic stem cell transplant from a related donor and was CMV-positive. Part of the T cell pool may stem from the graft donor. The chain employs TRBV6-6 and TRBJ1-4, with D perhaps TRBD1 (6 bases). The CDR3 spells CASSYTEQGGEKLFF. DNA of the CDR3: TGTGCCAGCAGTTACACCGAACAGGGCGGGGAAAAACTGTTTTTT.